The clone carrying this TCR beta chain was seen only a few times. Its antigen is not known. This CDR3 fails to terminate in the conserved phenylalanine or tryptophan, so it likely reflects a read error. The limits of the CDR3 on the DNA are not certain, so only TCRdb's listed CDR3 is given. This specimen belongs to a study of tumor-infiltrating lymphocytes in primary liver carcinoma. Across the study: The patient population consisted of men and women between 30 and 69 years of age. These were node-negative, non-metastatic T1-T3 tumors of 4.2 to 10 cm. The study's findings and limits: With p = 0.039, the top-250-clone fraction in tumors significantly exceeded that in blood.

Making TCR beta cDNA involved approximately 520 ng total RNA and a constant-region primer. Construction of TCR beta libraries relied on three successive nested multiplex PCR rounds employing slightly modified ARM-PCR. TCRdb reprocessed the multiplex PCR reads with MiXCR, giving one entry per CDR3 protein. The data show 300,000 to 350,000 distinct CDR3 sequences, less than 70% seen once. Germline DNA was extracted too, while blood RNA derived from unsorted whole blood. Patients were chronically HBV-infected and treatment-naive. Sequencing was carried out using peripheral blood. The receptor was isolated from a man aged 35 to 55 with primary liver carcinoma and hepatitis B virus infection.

The CDR3 sequence is CASSLEGNTEVFL. The V gene is TRBV11-2, the J gene TRBJ1-1. 13 amino acids form the CDR3, both terminal residues included. Germline-derived CDR1 and CDR2 are SGHAT and FQNNGV.